A selection of T cell receptor beta chains follows, all from one sample in a study of CD8 T cells in Susac syndrome. TCRdb re-called the immunoSEQ multiplex PCR reads through MiXCR, storing one row per CDR3 protein. The sample holds around 150,000 distinct CDR3 sequences, approximately 94% seen once. The sequencing input was CD4+ T cells from PBMCs. The receptors come from a human donor with Susac syndrome. CDR3s include the opening cysteine and the closing phenylalanine or tryptophan. D genes are given only for firm matches.

j_call v_call d_call cdr3_aa cdr3_nt
TRBJ1-2 TRBV9 NA CASSLAGNANYGYTF TGTGCCAGCAGCTTAGCGGGGAACGCTAACTATGGCTACACCTTC
TRBJ2-7 TRBV12-3/TRBV12-4 TRBD2 CASSLKEAGYEQYF TGTGCCAGCAGTTTAAAGGAAGCGGGATACGAGCAGTACTTC
TRBJ2-5 TRBV28 NA CASSFSTRETQYF TGTGCCAGCAGTTTTTCCACCAGGGAGACCCAGTACTTC
TRBJ2-5 TRBV29-1 NA CSTNRGEETQYF TGCAGCACCAATAGGGGGGAAGAGACCCAGTACTTC
TRBJ1-4 TRBV7-2 NA CASSAQGGEKLFF TGTGCCAGCAGCGCGCAGGGAGGAGAAAAACTGTTTTTT
TRBJ2-1 TRBV18 TRBD1 CASSRGRDRVRKNEQFF TGTGCCAGCTCACGGGGCCGGGACAGGGTACGAAAGAATGAGCAGTTCTTC
TRBJ2-1 TRBV4-2 NA CASSQGGSSYNEQFF TGTGCCAGCAGCCAAGGTGGGTCCTCCTACAATGAGCAGTTCTTC
TRBJ2-3 TRBV14 TRBD1 CASSPRQGTTDTQYF TGTGCCAGCAGCCCGAGACAGGGGACCACAGATACGCAGTATTTT
TRBJ2-2 TRBV2 NA CASSEEGTGELFF TGTGCCAGCAGTGAAGAGGGGACCGGGGAGCTGTTTTTT
TRBJ2-5 TRBV29-1 NA CSVELTETALGAQYF TGCAGCGTTGAACTTACCGAGACAGCCTTAGGGGCCCAGTACTTC
TRBJ2-5 TRBV29-1 NA CSVRVGEQTQYF TGCAGCGTGCGTGTGGGTGAACAGACCCAGTACTTC
TRBJ1-1 TRBV20-1 NA CSARFVTDEAFF TGCAGTGCTAGATTCGTAACAGATGAAGCTTTCTTT